What follows are 22 T cell receptor beta chains derived from one specimen sequenced in a study of cytomegalovirus exposure and HLA in healthy donors. 60 Vbeta and 13 Jbeta primers were used in PCR. Sequenced by immunoSEQ multiplex PCR; TCRdb stores in-frame clones only, minus some. The table lists 60,000 or so clones, approximately 80% of them singletons, with around 1.7% in the top ten. The sample was PBMCs. These receptors were collected from a man in his forties in good health and CMV-seronegative.

With regard to this clone: The conserved closing phenylalanine or tryptophan is absent in this CDR3, likely reflecting a read error. This sequence joins TRBV6-5 and TRBJ1-6; no reliable D call. CDR3 length equals 15 residues. Trimming took off 6 bases at V and 0 bases at J, with 9 bases between the two ends. Germline CDR1 and CDR2: MNHEY and SVGAGI. The chain's CDR3 is CASSFGSSYNSPLHL. CDR3 coding DNA: TGTGCCAGCAGCTTTGGGAGCTCCTATAATTCACCCCTCCACCTT.

The chain is built from TRBV5-1 and TRBJ1-6; unclear D gene. V lost 0 bases to trimming and J lost 10 bases, with 17 bases between them. Germline V lookup: CDR1 SGHRS, CDR2 YFSETQ. The length of the CDR3 is 16 residues. The CDR3 here is CASSLAGDPGLSPLHF. Here the CDR3 DNA reads TGCGCCAGCAGCTTGGCCGGGGATCCTGGACTATCACCCCTCCACTTT. The entire variable domain, with the rest obtained from reference TRBV5-1 and TRBJ1-6, is as follows: KAGVTQTPRYLIKTRGQQVTLSCSPISGHRSVSWYQQTPGQGLQFLFEYFSETQRNKGNFPGRFSGRQFSNSRSEMNVSTLELGDSALYLCASSLAGDPGLSPLHFGNGTRLTVT.

V usage is TRBV18 and J usage is TRBJ1-2; a possible D gene is TRBD1 (6 bases). The CDR3 runs 16 residues. With 2 bases removed from V and 6 bases from J, the gap between germline ends came to 19 bases. CDR1 is KGHSH, CDR2 LQKENI, per germline. The CDR3 DNA follows: TGTGCCAGCTCACCAGGCTTCCGCCTACAGGGAAATGGCTACACCTTC. Protein product: CASSPGFRLQGNGYTF.

The CDR3 sequence: CASSLDISGNTIYF. In nucleotides, the CDR3 is TGTGCCAGCAGCCTAGATATCTCTGGAAACACCATATATTTT. The V gene is TRBV2, the J gene TRBJ1-3, with D uncertain. This CDR3 has 14 residues. V gave up 6 bases and J gave up 0 bases, with 9 bases separating them. The V gene's germline CDR1 is SNHLY and CDR2 FYNNEI.

The chain joins TRBV19 to TRBJ1-3; unclear D gene. Trimming left V 3 bases short and J 2 bases short, with 11 bases between. Germline values: CDR1 LNHDA, CDR2 SQIVND (reference sequence). The CDR3 extends over 15 amino acids. CDR3 nucleotides: TGTGCCAGTAGTATCCGGGAAACCCCTGGAAACACCATATATTTT. Protein product: CASSIRETPGNTIYF.

The rearrangement joins TRBV11-2 to TRBJ1-1; D uncertain. Trimming removed 1 base from V and 11 bases from J, with 14 bases in between. CDR1 and CDR2 (germline): SGHAT, FQNNGV. This CDR3 comprises 13 residues. This CDR3 is CASSLGTGGSAFF. DNA of the CDR3: TGTGCCAGCAGCTTAGGGACCGGAGGCTCGGCTTTCTTT.

V is TRBV5-1 and J is TRBJ2-2; D not certain. CDR1 is SGHRS and CDR2 is YFSETQ in the germline V gene. Trimming shortened V by 4 bases and J by 2 bases, and 3 bases separated the two germline ends. The CDR3 length is 12 residues. In DNA, the CDR3 is TGCGCCAGCAGCCCAAACACCGGGGAGCTGTTTTTT. Its protein product is CASSPNTGELFF.

The sample holds a few counts of this clone. The rearrangement links TRBV12-5 to TRBJ1-3; tentative D call: TRBD1 (6 bases). CDR3 size: 16 residues. Trimming shortened V by 2 bases and J by 0 bases, and 11 bases separated the two germline ends. Germline assignment: CDR1 LGHNT and CDR2 FRNRAP. CDR3 DNA: TGTGCTAGTGGTTTGATTACAGGGATCTCTGGAAACACCATATATTTT. Its translation: CASGLITGISGNTIYF.

This chain links TRBV11-2 with TRBJ1-2, with TRBD1 as a possible D gene (6 bases). This CDR3 is 16 amino acids long. The V and J ends lost 4 bases and 5 bases respectively, with 20 bases between them. The germline V gene encodes CDR1 SGHAT and CDR2 FQNNGV. The CDR3 region has the DNA TGTGCCAGCAGCTCCCAATGGGCCGACCAGGGGTATGGCTACACCTTC. This codes for CASSSQWADQGYGYTF. The full variable domain, with the rest looked up from reference TRBV11-2 and TRBJ1-2, is EAGVAQSPRYKIIEKRQSVAFWCNPISGHATLYWYQQILGQGPKLLIQFQNNGVVDDSQLPKDRFSAERLKGVDSTLKIQPAKLEDSAVYLCASSSQWADQGYGYTFGSGTRLTVV.

This chain connects TRBV28 to TRBJ1-1, with D perhaps matching TRBD1 (5 bases). Trimming stripped 3 bases from V and 10 bases from J, with 15 bases between. The CDR3 sequence is 13 residues long. Germline assignment: CDR1 MDHEN and CDR2 SYDVKM. The CDR3 nucleotides are TGTGCCAGCAGTTTGTTAGGGGCGGTAGGAGCTTTCTTT. Encoded protein: CASSLLGAVGAFF.

The chain combines TRBV9 with TRBJ2-7, with D perhaps matching TRBD2 (6 bases). CDR3 length: 16 amino acids. CDR1 and CDR2 from the germline V gene are SGDLS and YYNGEE. Trimming shortened V by 3 bases and J by 2 bases, and 18 bases separated the two germline ends. The CDR3 protein is CASSGSVSGDTYEQYF. The CDR3, as DNA: TGTGCCAGCAGCGGTAGCGTATCGGGAGATACCTACGAGCAGTACTTC.

The V call is TRBV19, the J call TRBJ1-5; D gene unclear. Between the trimmed V and J ends, which lost 2 bases and 1 base, there was a span of 9 bases. Germline-derived CDR1 and CDR2 are LNHDA and SQIVND (reference sequence). The CDR3 is made up of 15 amino acids. In nucleotides, the CDR3 is TGTGCCAGTAGTATATACTTGTCGAGCAATCAGCCCCAGCATTTT. Protein: CASSIYLSSNQPQHF. Complete variable domain (other parts from reference TRBV19 and TRBJ1-5): DGGITQSPKYLFRKEGQNVTLSCEQNLNHDAMYWYRQDPGQGLRLIYYSQIVNDFQKGDIAEGYSVSREKKESFPLTVTSAQKNPTAFYLCASSIYLSSNQPQHFGDGTRLSIL.

The V call is TRBV6-1, the J call TRBJ1-1; 11 bases line up with TRBD1. This CDR3 contains 13 residues. CDR1 MNHNS and CDR2 SASEGT come from the germline V gene. V lost 6 bases to trimming and J lost 5 bases; unmatched junction nucleotides: 2. This CDR3 reads CASRGQGGTEAFF. CDR3 DNA sequence: TGTGCCAGCAGGGGACAGGGGGGGACTGAAGCTTTCTTT.

This clone was recorded once. The chain couples TRBV5-4 to TRBJ2-1, with TRBD2 matching over 9 bases. The CDR3 extends over 14 amino acids. Germline lookup yields CDR1 SGHNT and CDR2 YYREEE (reference sequence). The ends lost 2 bases at V and 5 bases at J; junction bases unmatched: 2. CDR3 loop: CASSFAGGDNEQFF. The CDR3 DNA reads TGTGCCAGCAGCTTCGCGGGGGGGGACAATGAGCAGTTCTTC.

The chain joins TRBV2 to TRBJ2-7, with TRBD1 matching over 10 bases. Germline values: CDR1 SNHLY, CDR2 FYNNEI. V was clipped by 8 bases and J by 1 base; unmatched bases: 8. There are 15 residues in the CDR3. The CDR3 DNA follows: TGTGCCAGCGAACTCCGGGACAGGGGATCCTACGAGCAGTACGTC. Amino acids: CASELRDRGSYEQYV.

This clone was found once. The chain links TRBV6-5 to TRBJ2-2; D may be TRBD1 (5 bases). The CDR3 loop spans 15 amino acids. V lost 5 bases to trimming and J lost 5 bases, with 15 bases between them. Germline CDR1 is MNHEY and CDR2 is SVGAGI. CDR3 DNA sequence: TGTGCCAGCAGTCTAAGGGGTCTTGGGACCGGGGAGCTGTTTTTT. Translation: CASSLRGLGTGELFF.

The chain combines TRBV28 with TRBJ1-4, with 7 bases that match TRBD1. Germline trimming cut 5 bases from V and 3 bases from J; bases unmatched to any gene: 6. The length of the CDR3 is 15 residues. Germline-derived CDR1 and CDR2 are MDHEN and SYDVKM. The CDR3 sequence is CASSEPGQPNEKLFF. The DNA for the CDR3 is TGTGCCAGCAGTGAGCCGGGACAGCCTAATGAAAAACTGTTTTTT.

The chain has TRBV7-6 and TRBJ2-3, with D possibly being TRBD2 (6 bases). Trimming stripped 4 bases from V and 5 bases from J, with 13 bases between. From germline, CDR1 is SGHVS and CDR2 FNYEAQ. This CDR3 is 14 amino acids long. The CDR3 loop is CASSSTSHIDTQYF. The CDR3 region has the DNA TGTGCCAGCAGCTCGACTAGTCATATAGATACGCAGTATTTT.

The CDR3 reads CAISESTGSPPGTQYF. CDR3 in DNA: TGTGCCATCAGTGAGTCGACAGGGTCCCCCCCTGGGACCCAGTACTTC. The genes are TRBV10-3 and TRBJ2-5; TRBD1 matches at 7 bases. Germline loops: CDR1 ENHRY, CDR2 SYGVKD. This CDR3 is 16 amino acids long. The V segment lost 0 bases and the J segment 7 bases; nucleotides outside the gene matches: 11.

The rearrangement links TRBV20-1 to TRBJ2-3; D is perhaps TRBD2 (6 bases). In germline, CDR1 is DFQATT, CDR2 SNEGSKA (reference sequence). The CDR3 has 11 amino acids. With 7 bases removed from V and 4 bases from J, the gap between germline ends came to 9 bases. CDR3 sequence: CSVREADTQYF. CDR3 coding DNA: TGCAGTGTCAGGGAGGCAGATACGCAGTATTTT.

The chain joins TRBV5-1 to TRBJ2-1, with 7 bases identical to TRBD2. The germline V gene has CDR1 SGHRS and CDR2 YFSETQ. The CDR3 extends over 15 amino acids. V lost 3 bases, J lost 5 bases, and 8 bases stayed unmatched. The CDR3 region has the DNA TGCGCCAGCAGCTCCCGGACTAGAAGTGACAATGAGCAGTTCTTC. The encoded protein is CASSSRTRSDNEQFF.

V gene TRBV2 combines with J gene TRBJ2-5; TRBD2 agrees at 7 bases. Germline-derived CDR1 and CDR2 are SNHLY and FYNNEI. This CDR3 has 15 amino acids. With V trimmed by 3 bases and J by 1 base, 5 bases remained unmatched. The CDR3 region has the DNA TGTGCCAGCAGTGAGGTGACGGGGGGCCAAGAGACCCAGTACTTC. Residues: CASSEVTGGQETQYF.